A single sample is the source of the 2 T cell receptor beta chains below, sequenced in a study of cytomegalovirus exposure and HLA in healthy donors. Primers included in the PCR were 60 Vbeta and 13 Jbeta primers. Method: immunoSEQ multiplex PCR; TCRdb's copy keeps in-frame clones and lacks some. Its table records around 150,000 clones. The sequenced material came from PBMCs. These receptors came from a woman between 55 and 75 years old in good health and CMV-seronegative.

J is TRBJ1-1 and V is TRBV5-1; 7 positions match TRBD1. The germline CDR1 and CDR2 sequences are SGHRS and YFSETQ. The CDR3 length is 14 residues. The J segment lost 1 base and the V segment lost 4 bases, leaving 4 bases of the junction unmatched. Written as DNA, the CDR3 is TGCGCCAGCAGCCAGGGACAGCAGAACACTGAAGCTTTCTTT. Protein: CASSQGQQNTEAFF.

The rearrangement joins TRBV5-1 to TRBJ2-7, with TRBD2 matching over 8 bases. J lost 0 bases, V lost 0 bases, and 11 bases had no gene match. Germline-derived CDR1 and CDR2 are SGHRS and YFSETQ. This CDR3 spans 18 amino acids. The CDR3 here is CASSLGPLDSGNSYEQYF. As DNA, the CDR3 is TGCGCCAGCAGCTTGGGACCCCTCGATAGCGGGAACTCCTACGAGCAGTACTTC.